This T cell receptor (beta chain) was identified during a study of graft-versus-host responses after intestinal transplantation. Overall study: Recipients received multivisceral, liver-intestinal, or isolated intestinal transplants. Every one of the recipients received anti-thymocyte globulin induction and afterwards took tacrolimus and steroids for roughly 3 years. Study-level points and caveats: There were GvH clones found in recipient marrow, and some of them appeared first in ileum or blood. Association was observed between peak circulating GvH clone levels and early post-transplant HvG declines.

Clones were read by immunoSEQ multiplex PCR, and TCRdb kept only the in-frame ones, dropping some. The sample consists of about 110,000 clones, roughly 87% of them appearing once. With respect to this clone: What it binds is not known.

Per the germline V gene, CDR1 is SGHRS and CDR2 is YFSETQ. V was cut by 6 bases and J by 1 base, with 12 bases left in between. CDR3 length: 14 residues. The specimen comprised unstimulated CD4+ T cells sorted from spleen or lymph node cells, sampled before transplant. V is TRBV5-1 and J is TRBJ2-3; D gene ambiguous. The receptor comes from a human donor who was the organ donor for an intestinal transplant. CDR3 protein: CASKQVGGTDTQYF. The CDR3 DNA reads TGCGCCAGCAAGCAAGTGGGCGGCACAGATACGCAGTATTTT.